Listed here is a single T cell receptor (beta chain). The antigen remains undetermined. The record originates from a study of T cell responses to AZD1222 COVID-19 vaccine. Study-wide background: Second-dose intervals near 4 or 12 weeks were combined. Study-level points and caveats: Baseline antibody screening turned up just a handful of seropositive AZD1222 recipients.

Looked up from germline, CDR1 is SEHNR and CDR2 is FQNEAQ (reference sequence). Trimming cost V 5 bases and J 5 bases, with 15 bases left between them. The CDR3 totals 15 residues. Assay: immunoSEQ multiplex PCR; the TCRdb copy retains only in-frame clones and omits some. The sample lists about 78,000 clones, around 90% seen once, with roughly 23% in the top ten. The sample in question was peripheral blood, obtained on day 0 of AZD1222 vaccination. The V gene is TRBV7-9, the J gene TRBJ2-2; D gene unclear. This clonotype was obtained from an adult in good health. CDR3 sequence: CASSILMGRTGELFF. The DNA for the CDR3 is TGTGCCAGCAGCATTCTTATGGGAAGGACCGGGGAGCTGTTTTTT.